This T cell receptor (beta chain) comes out of a study of blood T cell repertoires in COVID-19. This CDR3 contains 15 residues. The V gene's germline CDR1 is MGHDK and CDR2 SYGVNS. Deletions cut 3 bases from V and 7 bases from J, with 16 bases between. Data came from immunoSEQ multiplex PCR; TCRdb stores just in-frame clones and leaves some out. The data contain about 170,000 clones, around four fifths of them seen just once; the ten biggest clones take up around 2.1%. The source is a woman older than 75 with acute or convalescent COVID-19. Material: peripheral blood. The chain carries TRBV25-1 and TRBJ1-5; perhaps TRBD1 as D (5 bases). This CDR3 is CASSEGLEGWQPQHF. The CDR3 DNA reads TGTGCCAGCAGTGAGGGACTTGAGGGCTGGCAGCCCCAGCATTTT.